Each of the 23 T cell receptor beta chains below was sequenced from the same sample in a study of post-analysis software for immune sequencing data. The study's findings and limits: Roughly 5 TRBV segments (TRBV5-6, TRBV5-1 and TRBV20-1 among them) occurred more frequently in patients than in controls.

Their antigen targets remain unknown. The authors incorporated unique molecular identifiers into the TCR beta cDNA libraries. TCRdb redid the calling of the PCR reads with MiXCR, one entry per CDR3 protein. The data contain some 700,000 distinct CDR3 sequences, around 60% of them singletons. Sample: blood. Source of these receptors: a girl aged 2-10 years with multiple sclerosis.

J is TRBJ2-1 and V is TRBV20-1, with unresolved D. The length of the CDR3 is 15 residues. Trimming shortened V by 0 bases and J by 2 bases, and 11 bases separated the two germline ends. Germline CDR1 is DFQATT and CDR2 is SNEGSKA (reference sequence). The DNA for the CDR3 is TGCAGTGCTAGAGACACTACCCGTGCCTACAATGAGCAGTTCTTC. Translation: CSARDTTRAYNEQFF.

The rearrangement uses TRBV6-2 or TRBV6-3 and TRBJ2-1; D might be TRBD1 or TRBD2, each matching 5 bases. The CDR3 has 13 residues. Per the germline V gene, CDR1 is MNHEY and CDR2 is SVGEGT. The V end was cut by 2 bases, the J end by 9 bases, with 11 bases between. CDR3 DNA: TGTGCCAGCAGTTACGGCCCGGGGACTGAGCAGTTCTTC. Its protein is CASSYGPGTEQFF.

The V gene is TRBV5-1, the J gene TRBJ2-7, with 7 bases fitting TRBD2. This CDR3 contains 13 residues. From germline, CDR1 is SGHRS and CDR2 YFSETQ. The J segment lost 6 bases and the V segment lost 6 bases, leaving 9 bases of the junction unmatched. The DNA for the CDR3 is TGCGCCAGCACACCCCGGGGGGAAGGCGAGCAGTACTTC. Translating it yields CASTPRGEGEQYF.

V is TRBV10-3 and J is TRBJ1-1, with TRBD1 matching over 7 bases. The ends lost 6 bases at V and 7 bases at J; junction bases unmatched: 5. Germline V gene sequence: CDR1 ENHRY, CDR2 SYGVKD. CDR3 length equals 12 residues. CDR3 nucleotide sequence: TGTGCCATCAGCCCGGGACAGTTTGAAGCTTTCTTT. Translation: CAISPGQFEAFF.

V usage is TRBV9 and J usage is TRBJ2-3; 10 nucleotides agree with TRBD2. Germline lookup yields CDR1 SGDLS and CDR2 YYNGEE. The CDR3 contains 15 residues. V was clipped by 3 bases and J by 8 bases; unmatched bases: 9. CDR3 in DNA: TGTGCCAGCAGCGGGACCGGACTAGCGGCGGCTACGCAGTATTTT. It translates to CASSGTGLAAATQYF.

The genes are TRBV4-2 and TRBJ1-2; D unclear. Germline V CDR1 and CDR2: LGHNA, YNFKEQ. V lost 2 bases to trimming and J lost 5 bases, with 15 bases between them. The CDR3 runs 15 residues. This CDR3 is CASSQLAANQYGYTF. The DNA of the CDR3 is TGTGCCAGCAGCCAATTGGCAGCGAACCAATATGGCTACACCTTC.

The V call is TRBV4-3, the J call TRBJ2-2, with no clear D. The CDR3 has 15 residues. CDR1 is LGHNA and CDR2 is YSLEER in the germline V gene. Trimming stripped 5 bases from V and 0 bases from J, with 10 bases between. The CDR3: CASSSHPTNTGELFF. DNA for the CDR3: TGCGCCAGCAGCTCACACCCAACGAACACCGGGGAGCTGTTTTTT.

J is TRBJ1-1 and V is TRBV6-6, with a tentative D call TRBD1 (6 bases). With 4 bases removed from V and 9 bases from J, the gap between germline ends came to 12 bases. The CDR3 is 12 amino acids. Germline CDR1 is MNHNY and CDR2 is SVGAGI (reference sequence). The CDR3 DNA follows: TGTGCCAGCAGTTCCCCGGACAGACAAGCTTTCTTT. The encoded protein is CASSSPDRQAFF.

The V call is TRBV7-8, the J call TRBJ2-1; TRBD2 agrees at 14 bases. CDR1 is SGHVS and CDR2 is FQNEAQ in the germline V gene. The CDR3 totals 18 residues. The trim removed 3 bases at V and 5 bases at J, leaving 9 bases unmatched. The CDR3: CASSLRLTSGRVNNEQFF. The CDR3 DNA reads TGTGCCAGCAGCTTGCGATTGACTAGCGGGAGGGTTAACAATGAGCAGTTCTTC.

This chain uses TRBV6-1 with TRBJ1-1; perhaps TRBD1 as D (6 bases). CDR1 is MNHNS, CDR2 SASEGT, per germline. CDR3 length equals 18 residues. Trimming removed 7 bases at V and 4 bases at J, with 28 bases between. The chain's CDR3 is CASTAYGTTSRVGTEAFF. Here the CDR3 DNA reads TGTGCCAGCACCGCCTATGGGACAACCTCGAGGGTAGGCACTGAAGCTTTCTTT.

This clonotype was counted once. This chain uses TRBV7-9 with TRBJ2-3; D uncertain. V was trimmed by 5 bases and J by 3 bases, leaving 12 bases between them. CDR3 length: 14 amino acids. CDR1 is SEHNR and CDR2 is FQNEAQ in the germline V gene (reference sequence). The CDR3 region is CASSVLDSTDTQYF. The DNA of the CDR3 is TGTGCCAGCAGCGTCTTGGATTCGACAGATACGCAGTATTTT.

This clonotype was counted between two and nine times. The chain links TRBV5-6 to TRBJ1-2, with TRBD1 as a possible D gene (5 bases). The CDR3 is 14 amino acids. V was cut by 1 base and J by 1 base, with 8 bases left in between. Germline V gene data show CDR1 as SGHDT and CDR2 as YYEEEE. CDR3 coding DNA: TGTGCCAGCAGCTTGCAGCAGGGTAACTATGGCTACACCTTC. Protein sequence: CASSLQQGNYGYTF. The whole variable domain, filled in from reference TRBV5-6 and TRBJ1-2, reads DAGVTQSPTHLIKTRGQQVTLRCSPKSGHDTVSWYQQALGQGPQFIFQYYEEEERQRGNFPDRFSGHQFPNYSSELNVNALLLGDSALYLCASSLQQGNYGYTFGSGTRLTVV.

This clonotype occurred a few times. The chain has TRBV2 and TRBJ1-1; D not resolved. Looked up from germline, CDR1 is SNHLY and CDR2 is FYNNEI. The V end lost 6 bases, the J end lost 1 base, and 15 bases lay between the germline ends. There are 15 residues in the CDR3. The CDR3 region is CASSRLRVTNTEAFF. The CDR3 coding sequence is TGTGCCAGCAGCCGTTTGAGGGTGACGAACACTGAAGCTTTCTTT. The full variable domain, its missing parts supplied by reference TRBV2 and TRBJ1-1, is EPEVTQTPSHQVTQMGQEVILRCVPISNHLYFYWYRQILGQKVEFLVSFYNNEISEKSEIFDDQFSVERPDGSNFTLKIRSTKLEDSAMYFCASSRLRVTNTEAFFGQGTRLTVV.

CDR3 residues: CASSWAGGNEQYF. As DNA, the CDR3 is TGTGCCAGCAGTTGGGCAGGGGGTAACGAGCAGTACTTC. The genes are TRBV27 and TRBJ2-7, with 7 nucleotides matching TRBD1. This CDR3 spans 13 amino acids. J was trimmed by 5 bases and V by 4 bases; bases with no gene match: 5. Germline CDR1 MNHEY, CDR2 SMNVEV (reference sequence).

A few counts support this clonotype. This chain uses TRBV12-3 or TRBV12-4 with TRBJ2-1; TRBD2 matches 8 bases. CDR3 length: 14 residues. With V trimmed by 3 bases and J by 9 bases, 7 bases remained unmatched. This chain's CDR3 is CASSFSGDSGEQFF. In DNA form, the CDR3 reads TGTGCCAGCAGTTTTAGCGGGGATTCGGGTGAGCAGTTCTTC.

Only a few counts were recorded for this clonotype. The chain recombines TRBV5-1 with TRBJ1-2; D gene unclear. V was shortened by 3 bases and J by 0 bases, with 9 bases between the two germline ends. The CDR3 sequence is 14 residues long. The V gene's germline CDR1 is SGHRS and CDR2 YFSETQ. DNA of the CDR3: TGCGCCAGCAGCTCGACTGGGACTAACTATGGCTACACCTTC. This gives the protein CASSSTGTNYGYTF.

J is TRBJ1-1 and V is TRBV6-6, with D perhaps TRBD1 (6 bases). The germline V gene has CDR1 MNHNY and CDR2 SVGAGI (reference sequence). The CDR3 consists of 13 residues. The ends were cut back, 6 bases at V and 3 bases at J, with 11 bases in the middle. CDR3 nucleotides: TGTGCCAGCAGATACCGGGGGCACACTGAAGCTTTCTTT. Translated, it gives CASRYRGHTEAFF.

This clonotype was seen more than once but under ten times. CDR3 DNA: TGTGCCAGCAGTTACTCCCGCGTCGCAGATACGCAGTATTTT. Residues: CASSYSRVADTQYF. The chain is built from TRBV6-5 and TRBJ2-3; no clear D. Germline CDR1 MNHEY, CDR2 SVGAGI. The ends were cut back, 0 bases at V and 4 bases at J, with 8 bases in the middle. The CDR3 runs 14 residues.

This clonotype appeared a few times. J is TRBJ2-1 and V is TRBV6-6; 10 bases line up with TRBD2. J lost 0 bases, V lost 7 bases, and 6 bases had no gene match. The germline CDR1 and CDR2 sequences are MNHNY and SVGAGI (reference sequence). The CDR3 is made up of 16 amino acids. The CDR3 region is CASIAGGHGSYNEQFF. DNA of the CDR3: TGTGCCAGCATAGCGGGAGGCCACGGCTCCTACAATGAGCAGTTCTTC.

This clonotype was observed a few times. The rearrangement links TRBV9 to TRBJ2-1; possibly TRBD1 or TRBD2 for D (5 bases each). CDR1 is SGDLS and CDR2 is YYNGEE in the germline V gene. V shed 2 bases and J shed 5 bases, with 11 bases lying between them. CDR3 length: 14 residues. CDR3: CASSVVGENNEQFF. The DNA for the CDR3 is TGTGCCAGCAGCGTGGTAGGGGAGAACAATGAGCAGTTCTTC. Combining the CDR3 with reference TRBV9 and TRBJ2-1 gives the whole variable domain DSGVTQTPKHLITATGQRVTLRCSPRSGDLSVYWYQQSLDQGLQFLIQYYNGEERAKGNILERFSAQQFPDLHSELNLSSLELGDSALYFCASSVVGENNEQFFGPGTRLTVL.

Of note for this clonotype: A junction end diverges from the germline sequence, so it may reflect a read error. The rearrangement uses TRBV5-1 and TRBJ2-1, with 9 bases identical to TRBD2. In germline, CDR1 is SGHRS, CDR2 YFSETQ. The CDR3 has 17 residues. The CDR3 coding sequence is TGCACCAGCAGCTTGTTGCCTAGCGGGGATTCTTACAATGAGCAGTTCTTC. It specifies CTSSLLPSGDSYNEQFF.

The chain links TRBV5-5 to TRBJ2-1; 7 positions match TRBD2. The germline CDR1 and CDR2 sequences are SGHKS and YYEKEE (reference sequence). CDR3 length: 14 residues. The V and J ends lost 2 bases and 4 bases, in that order; junction bases with no gene match: 3. CDR3 bases: TGTGCCAGCAGCTTACTGGGACTATACAATGAGCAGTTCTTC. Translation gives CASSLLGLYNEQFF.

This clonotype was detected only a few times. The chain has TRBV5-1 and TRBJ2-7; TRBD1 matches at 7 bases. The J call may not be correct, given that the DNA end is closer to TRBJ2-5. The germline CDR1 and CDR2 sequences are SGHRS and YFSETQ. The CDR3 is made up of 15 amino acids. CDR3 sequence: CASSLAGTGAETQYF. CDR3 coding DNA: TGCGCCAGCAGCTTGGCGGGCACAGGGGCTGAGACCCAGTACTTC.